This T cell receptor (beta chain) was captured by sequencing in a study of blood T cell repertoires in COVID-19. This clone was picked up a small number of times. This CDR3 has 14 amino acids. Looked up from germline, CDR1 is SEHNR and CDR2 is FQNEAQ (reference sequence). Trimming removed 4 bases from V and 3 bases from J; junction bases left unmatched: 2. Produced via immunoSEQ multiplex PCR; TCRdb's table is partial and in-frame only. The sample has some 250,000 clones; roughly four fifths are singletons. This clonotype was obtained from a man aged 25-40 years who had recovered from COVID-19. This chain uses TRBV7-9 with TRBJ1-4; 7 nucleotides match TRBD1. The material sequenced was peripheral blood. Here the CDR3 DNA reads TGTGCCAGCAGCTCCAGGGGGGCTAATGAAAAACTGTTTTTT. The encoded protein is CASSSRGANEKLFF.